This entry lists 10 T cell receptor beta chains sequenced from one sample in a study of metastatic and nonmetastatic thyroid tumors. TCRdb re-called the PCR reads via MiXCR. The table has tens of thousands of clones, roughly 17% seen once; the top ten hold 6.2%. No patient received treatment before thyroid surgery. The source material was blood. Source of these receptors: a male donor with papillary thyroid cancer or a benign thyroid nodule (not recorded which). Some clones in this sample may be carry-over from other donors' samples.

This clone was picked up many times. This rearrangement joins TRBV19 to TRBJ1-1, with 8 bases identical to TRBD1. The CDR3 is 15 amino acids. The germline V gene encodes CDR1 LNHDA and CDR2 SQIVND (reference sequence). V lost 5 bases, J lost 0 bases, and 5 bases stayed unmatched. CDR3 sequence: CASSSGQALNTEAFF. In DNA form, the CDR3 reads TGTGCCAGTAGTTCGGGACAGGCCCTGAACACTGAAGCTTTCTTT.

This chain joins TRBV28 and TRBJ2-7, with TRBD1 matching over 10 bases. Trimming removed 5 bases from V and 7 bases from J; junction bases left unmatched: 8. This CDR3 region has 14 residues. Looked up from germline, CDR1 is MDHEN and CDR2 is SYDVKM. The CDR3 sequence: CASSLRQGAREQYF. For the CDR3, the DNA is TGTGCCAGCAGTCTCCGACAGGGGGCGAGAGAGCAGTACTTC.

This clone came up many times. The chain has TRBV6-1 and TRBJ2-5, with D perhaps TRBD1 (6 bases). The V and J ends lost 6 bases and 1 base respectively, with 9 bases between them. This CDR3 is built from 13 residues. Germline-derived CDR1 and CDR2 are MNHNS and SASEGT. CDR3 region: CASSRTVQETQYF. CDR3 bases: TGTGCCAGCAGCAGGACAGTCCAAGAGACCCAGTACTTC.

A few counts support this clone. The genes are TRBV10-3 and TRBJ2-7; no clear D gene. Germline V CDR1 and CDR2: ENHRY, SYGVKD. Between the trimmed V and J ends, which lost 1 base and 5 bases, there was a span of 9 bases. This CDR3 has 13 residues. CDR3: CAISEYGRNEQYF. DNA of the CDR3: TGTGCCATCAGTGAGTATGGTCGCAACGAGCAGTACTTC.

This clone was counted at least ten times. The chain uses TRBV29-1 and TRBJ2-5; no clear D gene. This CDR3 region has 13 residues. The V gene lost 3 bases and the J gene lost 6 bases, with 14 bases spanning the gap. Germline V gene lookup returns CDR1 SQVTM and CDR2 ANQGSEA. CDR3 loop: CSVDVSGEKTQYF. The CDR3 DNA follows: TGCAGCGTTGACGTTTCGGGCGAAAAGACCCAGTACTTC. The entire variable domain, with the rest obtained from reference TRBV29-1 and TRBJ2-5, is as follows: SAVISQKPSRDICQRGTSLTIQCQVDSQVTMMFWYRQQPGQSLTLIATANQGSEATYESGFVIDKFPISRPNLTFSTLTVSNMSPEDSSIYLCSVDVSGEKTQYFGPGTRLLVL.

The DNA for the CDR3 is TGTGCCAGCACCCTAGGAAGCGGGAGGGCCAATGAGCAGTTCTTC. It translates to CASTLGSGRANEQFF. The V and J genes are TRBV6-1 and TRBJ2-1, with 10 bases matching TRBD2. V shed 7 bases, J shed 6 bases, and the junction held 9 bases outside the gene matches. The CDR3 runs to 15 residues. CDR1 MNHNS and CDR2 SASEGT come from the germline V gene.

For this clone: Because the CDR3 is missing its conserved closing phenylalanine or tryptophan, this is likely a read error. No DNA is shown, since the ends of the CDR3 on it are uncertain; the CDR3 is the one TCRdb lists. V and J are TRBV4-1 and TRBJ2-1; the table's D call, TRBD1, was not checked against the DNA. Both ends counted, the CDR3 spans 17 residues. Germline CDR1 MGHRA, CDR2 YSYEKL. The CDR3: CASSRVPPGQGSNEQLL.

There are many counts of this clone. V usage is TRBV27 and J usage is TRBJ2-3; the match to TRBD2 covers 7 bases. Trimming at V came to 8 bases and at J to 3 bases, leaving 11 bases not matched to a gene. The CDR3 totals 15 residues. Germline V gives CDR1 MNHEY, CDR2 SMNVEV (reference sequence). CDR3: CASLKSGKETDTQYF. The CDR3 DNA reads as TGTGCCAGCCTTAAAAGCGGGAAAGAGACAGATACGCAGTATTTT.

This clone was counted at least ten times. The V call is TRBV7-9, the J call TRBJ2-7, with D perhaps TRBD1 (6 bases). In germline, CDR1 is SEHNR, CDR2 FQNEAQ (reference sequence). The CDR3 is 15 amino acids. Between the trimmed V and J ends, which lost 3 bases and 1 base, there was a span of 13 bases. The CDR3 sequence is CASSFKTGPSYEQYF. DNA for the CDR3: TGTGCCAGCAGCTTTAAGACAGGACCATCCTACGAGCAGTACTTC.

Ten or more counts support this clone. The V gene is TRBV2, the J gene TRBJ1-1; D might be TRBD1 (5 bases). V lost 7 bases and J lost 1, with 10 bases in between. The CDR3 is 13 residues long. Germline lookup yields CDR1 SNHLY and CDR2 FYNNEI. CDR3 sequence: CASTWGTNTEAFF. Here the CDR3 DNA reads TGTGCCAGCACGTGGGGCACGAACACTGAAGCTTTCTTT. Using reference TRBV2 and TRBJ1-1 for the parts outside the CDR3, the full variable domain is EPEVTQTPSHQVTQMGQEVILRCVPISNHLYFYWYRQILGQKVEFLVSFYNNEISEKSEIFDDQFSVERPDGSNFTLKIRSTKLEDSAMYFCASTWGTNTEAFFGQGTRLTVV.